Detailed here is one T cell receptor (beta chain). This record belongs to a study of T cell clones after liver transplantation. Overall study: Samples came pre-transplant, pre-randomization before withdrawal, and post-randomization after withdrawal ended.

V lost 4 bases, J lost 2 bases, and 27 bases lay in between. The CDR3 loop spans 20 amino acids. Germline CDR1 reads SNHLY; CDR2 reads FYNNEI. The protocol was immunoSEQ multiplex PCR, while the TCRdb copy is restricted to in-frame clones and leaves out a portion. The top ten hold approximately 50% of the sample, which has roughly 15,000 clones, around 90% seen once. The chain links TRBV2 to TRBJ2-1; D is possibly TRBD1 or TRBD2 (8 bases each). Material: CD8+ T cells from blood, obtained before liver transplant. The receptor was derived from a human donor who received a liver transplant. Here the CDR3 DNA reads TGTGCCAGCAGTGGGCCCCGGACAGGGTTGGTAGCGGGACCCTACAATGAGCAGTTCTTC. The encoded protein is CASSGPRTGLVAGPYNEQFF.